This T cell receptor (beta chain) was sequenced for a study of OX40 agonist ivuxolimab in advanced cancers. Concerning the study at large: Ivuxolimab was a fully human IgG2 agonistic monoclonal antibody targeting the costimulatory receptor OX40 (CD134). Intravenous ivuxolimab was administered to patients every 2 weeks at six dose levels: 0.01, 0.1, 0.3, 1.5, 3 and 10 mg/kg. Of the approximately 50 dose-escalation patients, hepatocellular carcinoma was present in about 20, melanoma in around 15, renal cell carcinoma in 9 and head and neck cancer in 9. A male proportion of almost 85% and a mean age of approximately 60 years, ranging from 23 to 79, were recorded for the dose-escalation cohort. Patients were allowed to have had prior anti-PD-1, anti-PD-L1 or anti-CTLA-4 therapy, and roughly two fifths of the dose-escalation patients had been treated with checkpoint inhibitors. Partial responses occurred in three dose-escalation patients, of whom one had hepatocellular carcinoma and two had cutaneous melanoma. Peripheral TCRbeta sequencing aimed to test whether ivuxolimab altered TCR sequence diversity and caused clonal T-cell expansion. The paper describes the monotherapy dose-escalation part (N of about 57 patients) of the phase I trial of ivuxolimab. Paper-wide results and their limitations: After ivuxolimab, CD8+ T cells had more expanded clones than CD4+ T cells on average. The antigen specificity of the clonally expanded peripheral T cells was not determined. Partial responders in the 0.1-3.0 mg/kg groups had among the lowest normalized peripheral clonal expansion, especially among CD8+ T cells. At doses of 0.1 to 3.0 mg/kg, clonal expansion of both CD4+ and CD8+ blood T cells was observed from baseline to week 6. Low levels of normalized T-cell clonal expansion were also shown by some nonresponding patients.

As encoded in the germline V gene, CDR1 is SGHAT while CDR2 is FQNNGV. V was cut back by 2 bases and J by 2 bases, leaving a gap of 10 bases between them. The CDR3 measures 14 amino acids from cysteine to phenylalanine. The sequence is cut down to CDR3 DNA, 42 bases in frame from base 1. With regard to this clone: The antigen it binds to is not known. No qualities accompany the bases; no much larger clone lies one base away.

The trial excluded patients who had a history of autoimmune disease or were on systemic immunosuppression. Peripheral blood for TCR sequencing was drawn from every dose cohort at baseline, at cycle 4 day 1 and at cycle 7 day 1. Samples came from an open-label, multicenter, first-in-human phase I dose-escalation trial of ivuxolimab. Adults with locally advanced or metastatic melanoma, renal cell, hepatocellular, or head and neck squamous cell carcinoma were enrolled in the trial. CD4+ and CD8+ T cells were sorted separately from peripheral blood before TCR sequencing. Genomic DNA was extracted from sorted cells for sequencing of the TCRbeta CDR3 region. The immunoSEQ Assay was used for sequencing of TCRbeta CDR3 regions. The table comes from immuneACCESS by way of TCRdb, which keeps in-frame sequences with V and J called. Part of the clones is missing from these tables; in studies checked, under half for an unresolved V gene and the rest for unknown reasons. For this sample the table gives 13,000 to 15,000 clones, of which 70% to 80% were detected only once. The top ten hold about 15% of the sample.

The sequence was collected from an adult with an advanced solid tumor such as melanoma, head and neck, liver or kidney cancer. This receptor chain uses TRBV11-2 and TRBJ2-7; the D segment may tentatively be TRBD1 or TRBD2, each giving 5 matched bases. Specimen: CD4+ or CD8+ T cells sorted from blood, collected in a trial of the OX40 agonist ivuxolimab. The CDR3 is CASSLFQGPYEQYF. At the DNA level, the sequence is TGTGCCAGCAGCTTATTTCAGGGACCCTACGAGCAGTACTTC.